This T cell receptor (beta chain) comes out of a study of blood T cell repertoires in COVID-19. Study-wide context: COVID-19 samples from acute and convalescent phases originated in the United States, Italy and Spain. PBMCs, B-cell-depleted T cells, or T cells provided the cDNA or gDNA that made up the material.

In its sample, this clone was seen a few times. Per the germline V gene, CDR1 is MNHEY and CDR2 is SMNVEV (reference sequence). V lost 6 bases, J lost 4 bases, and 8 bases stayed unmatched. This CDR3 comprises 15 residues. Original methodology: How many nucleated cells were present was estimated from reference gene primer amplification. Sequenced by immunoSEQ multiplex PCR; TCRdb stores in-frame clones only, minus some. The V and J calls and clone size are taken from that table; D and trimming were inferred from the DNA. The sample lists under 90,000 clones; roughly 90% were seen once. V usage is TRBV27 and J usage is TRBJ2-2; 7 bases match TRBD2. This TCR was recovered from a man between 70 and 80 years old with active or convalescent COVID-19. The sample was peripheral blood. In DNA, the CDR3 is TGTGCCAGCAGGACTAGCCCTATTCCCACCGGGGAGCTGTTTTTT. Its protein is CASRTSPIPTGELFF.